The 14 T cell receptor beta chains below all came from one sample that was sequenced in a study of shared clonotypes between healthy human individuals. The repertoire was sequenced with immunoSEQ multiplex PCR; TCRdb's copy has only in-frame clones and lacks some. This table has 1,400,000 or so clones, 98% to 99% appearing once. Sequenced sample: naive CD4+ T cells sorted from blood. Subset here: CD45RA+ positively selected. The receptors stem from a man aged 25-45 years in good health.

This chain links TRBV4-3 with TRBJ2-5; tentatively, D is TRBD1 (6 bases). This CDR3 contains 16 residues. Trimming cost V 2 bases and J 6 bases, with 19 bases left between them. The germline CDR1 and CDR2 sequences are LGHNA and YSLEER. This CDR3 reads CASSQLQGSGCKTQYF. In DNA, the CDR3 is TGCGCCAGCAGCCAACTACAGGGTAGTGGGTGTAAGACCCAGTACTTC.

In its sample, this clone was seen once. The chain uses TRBV28 and TRBJ2-1; tentative D call: TRBD1 (6 bases). Per the germline V gene, CDR1 is MDHEN and CDR2 is SYDVKM. The CDR3 spans 16 residues. Trimming cost V 2 bases and J 0 bases, with 11 bases left between them. The CDR3 region has the DNA TGTGCCAGCAGTTTACCGGGGACAAGCTCCTACAATGAGCAGTTCTTC. It encodes CASSLPGTSSYNEQFF.

The table lists this clone with a count of one. V and J are TRBV28 and TRBJ2-1, with TRBD2 matching 11 bases. CDR1 and CDR2 from the germline V gene are MDHEN and SYDVKM. This CDR3 is 16 amino acids long. V trimming: 3 bases; J trimming: 4 bases; junction bases outside the gene matches: 5. The CDR3 DNA reads TGTGCCAGCAGTTTCCCGGGACTAGCGGTATACAATGAGCAGTTCTTC. It yields the protein CASSFPGLAVYNEQFF.

CDR3 sequence: CASSPPRDRTPTYGYTF. CDR3 DNA sequence: TGTGCCAGCTCACCCCCTAGGGACAGGACCCCAACCTATGGCTACACCTTC. V is TRBV18 and J is TRBJ1-2; TRBD1 matches 8 bases. The junction had 13 bases not matched to a gene; V was cut back by 3 bases and J by 4 bases. The CDR3 consists of 17 residues. Germline V CDR1 and CDR2: KGHSH, LQKENI.

The chain joins TRBV10-2 to TRBJ1-1; TRBD1 is a possible D gene (5 bases). Trimming took 4 bases from V and 0 from J, leaving 6 bases between them. Germline CDR1 WSHSY, CDR2 SAAADI. The CDR3 spans 13 residues. The CDR3 DNA sequence: TGCGCCAGCAGTGGGGGGTTGAACACTGAAGCTTTCTTT. Translating it yields CASSGGLNTEAFF.

This clone was picked up one time. This chain uses TRBV7-9 with TRBJ2-1; D ambiguous. The germline V gene encodes CDR1 SEHNR and CDR2 FQNEAQ (reference sequence). The CDR3 extends over 16 amino acids. With 2 bases removed from V and 0 bases from J, the gap between germline ends came to 11 bases. For the CDR3, the DNA is TGTGCCAGCAGCTTACACCGCGGTAGCTCCTACAATGAGCAGTTCTTC. Translated, it gives CASSLHRGSSYNEQFF.

The J gene is TRBJ2-7, the V gene TRBV2; 7 bases are a match to TRBD1. Trimming removed 6 bases from V and 3 bases from J; junction bases left unmatched: 14. The CDR3 has 16 residues. Germline assignment: CDR1 SNHLY and CDR2 FYNNEI. The CDR3 DNA reads as TGTGCCAGCAGGGCCAACACGGGACAGCAATTCTACGAGCAGTACTTC. This sequence encodes CASRANTGQQFYEQYF.

The chain carries TRBV5-5 and TRBJ1-1; D gene unclear. The CDR3 loop spans 15 amino acids. V lost 9 bases, J lost 3 bases, and 21 bases lay in between. Germline CDR1 reads SGHKS; CDR2 reads YYEKEE (reference sequence). The CDR3 sequence is CATRTKGGRDTEAFF. The CDR3, as DNA: TGTGCCACCAGAACGAAGGGTGGGAGGGACACTGAAGCTTTCTTT.

The chain carries TRBV6-6 and TRBJ2-2; the D gene is possibly TRBD1 (6 bases). Trimming stripped 4 bases from V and 6 bases from J, with 18 bases between. In germline, CDR1 is MNHNY, CDR2 SVGAGI (reference sequence). This CDR3 has 16 amino acids. The CDR3 reads CASSSGQHTFAGELFF. In DNA, the CDR3 is TGTGCCAGCAGTTCCGGACAGCATACGTTCGCCGGGGAGCTGTTTTTT.

Notes on this clone: Other DNA variants within this sample encode the same CDR3. This CDR3 reads CASSMAGTGELFF. CDR3 sequence (DNA): TGTGCCAGTAGTATGGCAGGGACAGGGGAGCTGTTTTTT. The chain recombines TRBV19 with TRBJ2-2; the D gene is possibly TRBD1 (6 bases). The CDR3 is 13 residues long. Germline CDR1 and CDR2: LNHDA and SQIVND (reference sequence). The V end lost 3 bases, the J end lost 8 bases, and 10 bases lay between the germline ends.

The J gene is TRBJ2-5, the V gene TRBV19, with 8 bases fitting TRBD2. This CDR3 comprises 14 residues. Germline V CDR1 and CDR2: LNHDA, SQIVND (reference sequence). The J segment lost 9 bases and the V segment lost 5 bases, leaving 11 bases of the junction unmatched. The CDR3, as DNA: TGTGCCAGTAGTGGTCGGGAGGGCCGCTCTTCCCAGTACTTC. Its translation: CASSGREGRSSQYF.

This clone occurred a few times. The identical CDR3 is also encoded by other nucleotide sequences in the sample. This chain joins TRBV2 and TRBJ2-3; no firm D call. CDR3 length: 11 residues. V was trimmed by 8 bases and J by 2 bases, leaving 5 bases between them. Germline V CDR1 and CDR2: SNHLY, FYNNEI. This CDR3 is CASSPTDTQYF. The CDR3 DNA sequence: TGTGCCAGCTCTCCCACAGATACGCAGTATTTT.

The chain uses TRBV7-2 and TRBJ2-1; 8 nucleotides align to TRBD1. Germline CDR1 SGHTA, CDR2 FQGNSA. V lost 1 base, J lost 0 bases, and 11 bases stayed unmatched. This CDR3 spans 19 amino acids. This chain's CDR3 is CASSLDPFRGQSSYNEQFF. CDR3 nucleotides: TGTGCCAGCAGCTTAGATCCCTTCAGGGGGCAAAGCTCCTACAATGAGCAGTTCTTC.

The chain has TRBV9 and TRBJ2-3; 10 bases match TRBD2. V trimming: 0 bases; J trimming: 7 bases; junction bases outside the gene matches: 5. Germline CDR1 SGDLS, CDR2 YYNGEE. The CDR3 loop spans 15 amino acids. As DNA, the CDR3 is TGTGCCAGCAGCGTAGAATCTAGCGGGGGCTATACGCAGTATTTT. It translates to CASSVESSGGYTQYF.